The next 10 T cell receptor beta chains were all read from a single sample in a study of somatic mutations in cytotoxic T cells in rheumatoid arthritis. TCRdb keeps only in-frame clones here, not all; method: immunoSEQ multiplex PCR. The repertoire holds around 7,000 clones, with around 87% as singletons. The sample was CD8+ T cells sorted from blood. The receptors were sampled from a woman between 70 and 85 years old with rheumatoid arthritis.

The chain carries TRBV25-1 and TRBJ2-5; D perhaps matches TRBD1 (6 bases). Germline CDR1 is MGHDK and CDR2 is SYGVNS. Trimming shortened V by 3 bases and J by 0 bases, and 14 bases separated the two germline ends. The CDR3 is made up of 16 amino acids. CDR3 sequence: CASSEADRNYQETQYF. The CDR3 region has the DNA TGTGCCAGCAGTGAGGCCGACAGGAACTACCAAGAGACCCAGTACTTC.

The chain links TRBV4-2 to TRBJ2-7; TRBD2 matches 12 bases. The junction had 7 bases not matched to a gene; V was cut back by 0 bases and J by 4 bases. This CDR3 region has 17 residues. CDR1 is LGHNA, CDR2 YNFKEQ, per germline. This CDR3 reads CASSQEALAGGPYEQYF. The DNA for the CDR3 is TGTGCCAGCAGCCAAGAAGCTCTAGCGGGAGGGCCGTACGAGCAGTACTTC.

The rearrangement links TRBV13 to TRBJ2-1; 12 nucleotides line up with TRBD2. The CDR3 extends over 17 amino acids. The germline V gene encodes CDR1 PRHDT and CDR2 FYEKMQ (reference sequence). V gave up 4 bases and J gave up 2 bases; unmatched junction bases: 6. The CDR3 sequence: CASSSPTSGRPYNEQFF. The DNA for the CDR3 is TGTGCCAGCAGCTCGCCTACTAGCGGGAGGCCCTACAATGAGCAGTTCTTC. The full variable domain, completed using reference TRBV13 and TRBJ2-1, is AAGVIQSPRHLIKEKRETATLKCYPIPRHDTVYWYQQGPGQDPQFLISFYEKMQSDKGSIPDRFSAQQFSDYHSELNMSSLELGDSALYFCASSSPTSGRPYNEQFFGPGTRLTVL.

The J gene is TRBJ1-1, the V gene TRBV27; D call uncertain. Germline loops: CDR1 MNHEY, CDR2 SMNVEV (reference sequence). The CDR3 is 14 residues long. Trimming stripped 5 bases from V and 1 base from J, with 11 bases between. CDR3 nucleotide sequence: TGTGCCAGCAGTGGCGACATCGCGAACACTGAAGCTTTCTTT. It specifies CASSGDIANTEAFF.

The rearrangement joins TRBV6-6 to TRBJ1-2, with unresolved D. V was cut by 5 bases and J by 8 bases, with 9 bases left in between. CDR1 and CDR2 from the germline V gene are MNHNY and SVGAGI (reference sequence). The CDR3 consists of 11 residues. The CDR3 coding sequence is TGTGCCAGCAGTCTAGAAGTGGGCTACACCTTC. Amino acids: CASSLEVGYTF.

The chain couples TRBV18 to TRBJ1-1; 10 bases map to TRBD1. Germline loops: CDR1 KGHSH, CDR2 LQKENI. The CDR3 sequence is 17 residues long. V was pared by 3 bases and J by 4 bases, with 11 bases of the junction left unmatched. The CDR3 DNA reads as TGTGCCAGCTCACCGACCCGACAGGGGGCGTTGGGCACTGAAGCTTTCTTT. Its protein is CASSPTRQGALGTEAFF.

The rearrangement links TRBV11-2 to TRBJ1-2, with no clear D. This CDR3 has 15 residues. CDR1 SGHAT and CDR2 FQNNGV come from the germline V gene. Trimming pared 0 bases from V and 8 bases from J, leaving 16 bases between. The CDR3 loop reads CASSLDSGSTLGYTF. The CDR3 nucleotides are TGTGCCAGCAGCTTAGATAGCGGGTCGACATTGGGCTACACCTTC.

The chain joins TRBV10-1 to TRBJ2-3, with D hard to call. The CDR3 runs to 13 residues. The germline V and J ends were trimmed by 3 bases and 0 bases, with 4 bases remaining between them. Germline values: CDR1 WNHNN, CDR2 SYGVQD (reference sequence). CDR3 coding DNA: TGCGCCAGCAGTGACAGGAGCACAGATACGCAGTATTTT. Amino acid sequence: CASSDRSTDTQYF.

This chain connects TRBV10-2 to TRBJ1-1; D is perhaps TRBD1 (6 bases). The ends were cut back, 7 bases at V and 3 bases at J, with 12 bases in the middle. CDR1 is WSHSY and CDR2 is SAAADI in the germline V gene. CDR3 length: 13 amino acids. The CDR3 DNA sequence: TGCGCCAGCAAGAGGGGGTCGCACACTGAAGCTTTCTTT. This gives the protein CASKRGSHTEAFF.

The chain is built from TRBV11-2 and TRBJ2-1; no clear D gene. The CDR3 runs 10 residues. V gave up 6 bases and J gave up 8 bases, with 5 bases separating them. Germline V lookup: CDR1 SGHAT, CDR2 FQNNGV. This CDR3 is CASRADEQFF. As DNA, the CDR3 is TGTGCCAGCAGGGCCGATGAGCAGTTCTTC.